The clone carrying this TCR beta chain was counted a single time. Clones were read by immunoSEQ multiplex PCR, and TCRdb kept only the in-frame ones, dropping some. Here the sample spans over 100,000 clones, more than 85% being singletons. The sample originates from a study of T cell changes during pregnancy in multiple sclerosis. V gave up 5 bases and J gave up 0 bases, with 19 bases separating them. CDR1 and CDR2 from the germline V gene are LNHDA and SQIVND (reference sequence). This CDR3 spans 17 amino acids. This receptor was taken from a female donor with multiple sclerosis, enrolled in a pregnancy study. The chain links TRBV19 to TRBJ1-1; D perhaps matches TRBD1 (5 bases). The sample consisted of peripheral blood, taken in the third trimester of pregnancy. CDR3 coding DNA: TGTGCCAGTAGTCCAGGGCCCTACAGGAGCATGAACACTGAAGCTTTCTTT. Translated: CASSPGPYRSMNTEAFF.